This T cell receptor (beta chain) came from a study of cytomegalovirus exposure and HLA in healthy donors. Overall study results and limits: The authors judged a highly shared variant cluster likely a sequencing artifact. Rarity marked most TCR sequences, yet some public TCRs occurred in many donors. A later analysis linked a missense DCLRE1C variant to TCR beta V- and J-gene trimming.

The CDR3 totals 16 residues. CDR1 and CDR2 from the germline V gene are MDHEN and SYDVKM. The germline V and J ends were trimmed by 6 bases and 0 bases, with 15 bases remaining between them. Regarding this clone: Its specificity is unknown.

The PCR contained 60 Vbeta and 13 Jbeta primers. Assay used: immunoSEQ multiplex PCR; TCRdb lists only in-frame clones, some missing. The data hold under 150,000 clones, with approximately 80% observed a single time. The chain uses TRBV28 and TRBJ1-5; D might be TRBD1 (5 bases). The sequencing input was PBMCs. The receptor comes from a woman aged 40 to 49 in good health and CMV-seronegative. CDR3 in DNA: TGTGCCAGCAGCAGAGAGACAGTTTATAGCAATCAGCCCCAGCATTTT. Residues: CASSRETVYSNQPQHF.